This TCR beta chain was retrieved from a study of T cell responses to AZD1222 COVID-19 vaccine. Across the whole study: Timing groups of about 4 and about 12 weeks for second doses were pooled.

The CDR3 spans 20 residues. Trimming pared 4 bases from V and 0 bases from J, leaving 22 bases between. Germline lookup yields CDR1 MNHEY and CDR2 SVGEGT. With regard to this clone: As yet, its antigen is unknown.

Profiling relied on immunoSEQ multiplex PCR, and the TCRdb table lists in-frame clones only, not all of them. The sample includes 95,000 to 150,000 clones, roughly 87% of them seen just once. Notes on the study in general: Repertoires were obtained only post-peak T cell response.

The sequence was obtained from an adult in good health. This sample comprised peripheral blood, obtained on day 0 of AZD1222 vaccination. The chain links TRBV6-2 or TRBV6-3 to TRBJ2-6; D is possibly TRBD1 or TRBD2 (6 bases each). CDR3 DNA: TGTGCCAGCAGTTGGTCGGGACATGGGGGGCGCCTCTCTGGGGCCAACGTCCTGACTTTC. The encoded protein is CASSWSGHGGRLSGANVLTF.